This passage covers 31 T cell receptor beta chains from one sample sequenced in a study of shared clonotypes between healthy human individuals. Some clones are missing from TCRdb's copy, which holds only in-frame ones; the method was immunoSEQ multiplex PCR. The data contain a few hundred thousand clones, 95% to 98% of them singletons. The sequencing input was naive CD4+ T cells sorted from blood. Subset of the sample: CD45RA+ positively selected. The receptors were gathered from a woman in her 30s in good health.

Turning to this clone: Other nucleotide sequences from this sample produce the same CDR3. The CDR3 sequence: CASSLGLAESTDTQYF. CDR3 coding DNA: TGTGCCAGCAGCTTGGGACTAGCGGAAAGCACAGATACGCAGTATTTT. The J gene is TRBJ2-3, the V gene TRBV5-8, with TRBD2 identical over 9 bases. Germline loops: CDR1 SGHTS, CDR2 YDEGEE. This CDR3 region has 16 residues. Trimming removed 0 bases from V and 0 bases from J; junction bases left unmatched: 2. Combining the CDR3 with reference TRBV5-8 and TRBJ2-3 gives the whole variable domain EAGVTQSPTHLIKTRGQQATLRCSPISGHTSVYWYQQALGLGLQFLLWYDEGEERNRGNFPPRFSGRQFPNYSSELNVNALELEDSALYLCASSLGLAESTDTQYFGPGTRLTVL.

DNA of the CDR3: TGTGCCAGCAGCTTCATACAGGGTGGAGTTGGGCAGTTCTTC. It specifies CASSFIQGGVGQFF. V gene TRBV11-1 combines with J gene TRBJ2-1; D perhaps matches TRBD1 (6 bases). V was pared by 3 bases and J by 12 bases, with 18 bases between. Looked up from germline, CDR1 is SGHAT and CDR2 is FQDESV (reference sequence). The CDR3 contains 14 residues.

The V call is TRBV5-4, the J call TRBJ2-7; possibly TRBD1 for D (6 bases). The V gene's germline CDR1 is SGHNT and CDR2 YYREEE (reference sequence). The ends were cut back, 5 bases at V and 4 bases at J, with 25 bases in the middle. The CDR3 has 17 residues. CDR3: CASRNGTPGDIMYEQYF. CDR3 nucleotide sequence: TGTGCCAGCAGAAACGGGACCCCCGGGGACATTATGTACGAGCAGTACTTC.

This rearrangement joins TRBV7-9 to TRBJ1-4; TRBD1 agrees at 7 bases. Germline CDR1 reads SEHNR; CDR2 reads FQNEAQ (reference sequence). CDR3 length: 17 residues. J gave up 0 bases and V 6 bases, and 10 bases lay outside the gene matches. Here the CDR3 reads CASRLAGTDATNEKLFF. The CDR3 nucleotides are TGTGCCAGCAGACTAGCCGGGACAGATGCAACTAATGAAAAACTGTTTTTT.

The V and J genes are TRBV5-1 and TRBJ2-7; TRBD2 matches 7 bases. In germline, CDR1 is SGHRS, CDR2 YFSETQ. The ends lost 5 bases at V and 0 bases at J; junction bases unmatched: 14. CDR3 length equals 17 residues. The CDR3 nucleotides read TGCGCCAGCAGACCCGGGACTACGCCTTGGAGCTCCTACGAGCAGTACTTC. Protein sequence: CASRPGTTPWSSYEQYF.

This chain links TRBV28 with TRBJ2-1, with D perhaps matching TRBD2 (5 bases). Germline lookup yields CDR1 MDHEN and CDR2 SYDVKM. This CDR3 has 13 residues. V dropped 2 bases and J dropped 5 bases, with 7 bases sitting between them. The CDR3 reads CASSLGLHNEQFF. As DNA, the CDR3 is TGTGCCAGCAGTTTAGGACTCCACAATGAGCAGTTCTTC. Based on the CDR3 plus reference TRBV28 and TRBJ2-1, the full variable domain is DVKVTQSSRYLVKRTGEKVFLECVQDMDHENMFWYRQDPGLGLRLIYFSYDVKMKEKGDIPEGYSVSREKKERFSLILESASTNQTSMYLCASSLGLHNEQFFGPGTRLTVL.

The chain's CDR3 is CASSLASNTGELFF. The CDR3 bases are TGCGCCAGCAGCTTGGCCAGTAACACCGGGGAGCTGTTTTTT. The chain couples TRBV5-1 to TRBJ2-2; D gene unclear. Trimming removed 0 bases from V and 2 bases from J, with 5 bases in between. This CDR3 is built from 14 residues. Per the germline V gene, CDR1 is SGHRS and CDR2 is YFSETQ.

The V and J genes are TRBV5-1 and TRBJ1-2; 8 nucleotides line up with TRBD1. V lost 0 bases to trimming and J lost 6 bases; unmatched junction nucleotides: 10. The CDR3 spans 16 residues. CDR1 and CDR2 from the germline V gene are SGHRS and YFSETQ. DNA of the CDR3: TGCGCCAGCAGCTTGGTTGGTGACAGGGGTACGGATGGCTACACCTTC. Its translation: CASSLVGDRGTDGYTF. The whole variable domain, remainder taken from reference TRBV5-1 and TRBJ1-2, is KAGVTQTPRYLIKTRGQQVTLSCSPISGHRSVSWYQQTPGQGLQFLFEYFSETQRNKGNFPGRFSGRQFSNSRSEMNVSTLELGDSALYLCASSLVGDRGTDGYTFGSGTRLTVV.

With respect to this clone: Other DNA sequences in this sample translate to the same CDR3. The V gene is TRBV28, the J gene TRBJ2-3; unclear D gene. Germline V lookup: CDR1 MDHEN, CDR2 SYDVKM. This CDR3 comprises 12 residues. The V and J ends lost 5 bases and 3 bases respectively, with 6 bases between them. The CDR3 coding sequence is TGTGCCAGCAGTACCCTGACAGATACGCAGTATTTT. Encoded protein: CASSTLTDTQYF. Looking up the rest from reference TRBV28 and TRBJ2-3 gives the full variable domain: DVKVTQSSRYLVKRTGEKVFLECVQDMDHENMFWYRQDPGLGLRLIYFSYDVKMKEKGDIPEGYSVSREKKERFSLILESASTNQTSMYLCASSTLTDTQYFGPGTRLTVL.

Comment on this clone: A read error may account for a junction end that differs from germline. This rearrangement joins TRBV9 to TRBJ2-5; perhaps D is TRBD1 or TRBD2 (6 bases each). The germline CDR1 and CDR2 sequences are SGDLS and YYNGEE. This CDR3 has 11 amino acids. CDR3 nucleotides: TGTGCCAGCAGCTCCCGGGGGACATGGGACTTC. Its protein is CASSSRGTWDF. Variable domain in full (rest from reference TRBV9 and TRBJ2-5): DSGVTQTPKHLITATGQRVTLRCSPRSGDLSVYWYQQSLDQGLQFLIQYYNGEERAKGNILERFSAQQFPDLHSELNLSSLELGDSALYFCASSSRGTWDFGPGTRLLVL.

This clone has only one observation. Other DNA sequences in this specimen translate into the identical CDR3. The chain is built from TRBV5-1 and TRBJ2-3, with unresolved D. Germline V gene data show CDR1 as SGHRS and CDR2 as YFSETQ. The CDR3 spans 12 residues. Trimming stripped 0 bases from V and 3 bases from J, with 2 bases between. CDR3 DNA sequence: TGCGCCAGCAGCTTGGCAACAGATACGCAGTATTTT. Amino acids: CASSLATDTQYF.

The gene calls are TRBV5-4 and TRBJ1-2, with D perhaps TRBD1 (5 bases). CDR3 length equals 14 residues. Trimming stripped 3 bases from V and 3 bases from J, with 12 bases between. From germline, CDR1 is SGHNT and CDR2 YYREEE (reference sequence). CDR3 nucleotide sequence: TGTGCCAGCAGCTACAAGACAGACGACTATGGCTACACCTTC. It is translated as CASSYKTDDYGYTF.

The chain carries TRBV11-2 and TRBJ2-7, with a possible D match to TRBD2 (6 bases). The V gene lost 5 bases and the J gene lost 2 bases, with 10 bases spanning the gap. Germline V gives CDR1 SGHAT, CDR2 FQNNGV. The CDR3 runs to 13 residues. CDR3 sequence reads: CASSQTRTYEQYF. The CDR3 coding sequence is TGTGCCAGCAGCCAGACTAGAACCTACGAGCAGTACTTC.

This clone has only one observation. Different DNA sequences within this sample yield the same CDR3. V is TRBV7-6 and J is TRBJ2-3; no clear D. Trimming left V 1 base short and J 1 base short, with 0 bases between. Per the germline V gene, CDR1 is SGHVS and CDR2 is FNYEAQ. This CDR3 has 12 amino acids. CDR3 nucleotide sequence: TGTGCCAGCAGCTTAGGCACAGATACGCAGTATTTT. This encodes CASSLGTDTQYF. Together with reference TRBV7-6 and TRBJ2-3, the CDR3 gives the full variable domain: GAGVSQSPRYKVTKRGQDVALRCDPISGHVSLYWYRQALGQGPEFLTYFNYEAQQDKSGLPNDRFSAERPEGSISTLTIQRTEQRDSAMYRCASSLGTDTQYFGPGTRLTVL.

The genes are TRBV18 and TRBJ2-1; 10 bases fit TRBD2. Germline loops: CDR1 KGHSH, CDR2 LQKENI. V trimming: 2 bases; J trimming: 9 bases; junction bases outside the gene matches: 10. The CDR3 extends over 16 amino acids. The CDR3 loop reads CASSPFEREGPSEQFF. For the CDR3, the DNA is TGTGCCAGCTCACCATTTGAGCGGGAGGGCCCATCTGAGCAGTTCTTC.

The J gene is TRBJ2-4, the V gene TRBV28, with 8 bases identical to TRBD1. CDR3 size: 18 residues. Trimming cost V 8 bases and J 1 base; bases outside gene matches: 16. Germline CDR1 reads MDHEN; CDR2 reads SYDVKM. The CDR3 DNA reads as TGTGCCAGCGGATTAGGGGCGGGGAGGACAGGGGCCAAAAACATTCAGTACTTC. Amino acids: CASGLGAGRTGAKNIQYF.

The V and J genes are TRBV5-1 and TRBJ2-5, with D possibly TRBD2 on 6 matching bases. Germline lookup yields CDR1 SGHRS and CDR2 YFSETQ. V was clipped by 4 bases and J by 1 base, with 14 bases between them. The CDR3 is made up of 15 amino acids. The CDR3 sequence: CASSSSTSPQETQYF. CDR3 in DNA: TGCGCCAGCAGCAGTTCGACTAGTCCCCAAGAGACCCAGTACTTC.

The gene calls are TRBV6-5 and TRBJ1-1; 7 nucleotides align to TRBD1. Germline trimming cut 1 base from V and 6 bases from J; bases unmatched to any gene: 8. This CDR3 is 15 amino acids long. CDR1 and CDR2 from the germline V gene are MNHEY and SVGAGI. CDR3 protein: CASSYLGRGESEAFF. DNA for the CDR3: TGTGCCAGCAGTTACTTGGGCAGGGGGGAATCTGAAGCTTTCTTT.

The chain has TRBV25-1 and TRBJ1-2; 10 nucleotides match TRBD1. The V segment lost 4 bases and the J segment 4 bases; nucleotides outside the gene matches: 6. The CDR3 contains 15 residues. Looked up from germline, CDR1 is MGHDK and CDR2 is SYGVNS. This CDR3 is CASSVGTGVGYGYTF. The CDR3 coding sequence is TGTGCCAGCAGTGTCGGGACAGGGGTGGGCTATGGCTACACCTTC.

Turning to this clone: Other DNA sequences in the same sample also yield this CDR3. The chain carries TRBV27 and TRBJ2-1; no clear D. CDR3 length equals 11 residues. Germline V CDR1 and CDR2: MNHEY, SMNVEV (reference sequence). V lost 5 bases, J lost 3 bases, and 2 bases lay in between. Written as DNA, the CDR3 is TGTGCCAGCAGTCTCTACAATGAGCAGTTCTTC. Its protein product is CASSLYNEQFF.

This chain joins TRBV29-1 and TRBJ2-3, with a weak D call TRBD2 (7 bases). V lost 4 bases to trimming and J lost 4 bases, with 9 bases between them. Germline CDR1 is SQVTM and CDR2 is ANQGSEA. CDR3 length: 12 residues. This chain's CDR3 is CSVGGGPDTQYF. The CDR3 nucleotides read TGCAGCGTTGGGGGGGGCCCAGATACGCAGTATTTT.

The chain carries TRBV19 and TRBJ1-2; unclear D gene. V lost 6 bases and J lost 0, with 8 bases in between. Germline CDR1 reads LNHDA; CDR2 reads SQIVND (reference sequence). The CDR3 loop spans 13 amino acids. CDR3 protein: CASRAPTNYGYTF. In nucleotides, the CDR3 is TGTGCCAGTAGGGCACCGACTAACTATGGCTACACCTTC.

The V and J genes are TRBV18 and TRBJ2-5; TRBD2 is a possible D gene (6 bases). There are 14 residues in the CDR3. With 2 bases removed from V and 4 bases from J, the gap between germline ends came to 11 bases. Germline V gene data show CDR1 as KGHSH and CDR2 as LQKENI. CDR3 sequence (DNA): TGTGCCAGCTCACCAACCGAGGGACTAGAGACCCAGTACTTC. This gives the protein CASSPTEGLETQYF.

A single count supports this clone. V is TRBV28 and J is TRBJ2-7; 13 bases align to TRBD2. Germline V gene lookup returns CDR1 MDHEN and CDR2 SYDVKM. The trim removed 2 bases at V and 4 bases at J, leaving 5 bases unmatched. This CDR3 spans 16 amino acids. The CDR3 DNA reads as TGTGCCAGCAGTTTAGTGGGACTAGCGGGACGGTACGAGCAGTACTTC. The encoded protein is CASSLVGLAGRYEQYF.

The chain has TRBV7-9 and TRBJ2-7; D is tentatively TRBD1 or TRBD2 (5 bases each). The CDR3 loop spans 15 amino acids. V was trimmed by 3 bases and J by 6 bases, leaving 18 bases between them. Germline values: CDR1 SEHNR, CDR2 FQNEAQ (reference sequence). In DNA, the CDR3 is TGTGCCAGCAGCTTTTGGGGACCAGGGCACGCCGAGCAGTACTTC. As protein: CASSFWGPGHAEQYF.

The chain recombines TRBV5-1 with TRBJ2-7; a weak D match, TRBD1 (5 bases). The CDR3 has 14 amino acids. V was clipped by 2 bases and J by 4 bases, with 13 bases between them. Germline assignment: CDR1 SGHRS and CDR2 YFSETQ. The CDR3 coding sequence is TGCGCCAGCAGCTTTCAGGGATTTACGTACGAGCAGTACTTC. It yields the protein CASSFQGFTYEQYF. Complete variable domain (other parts from reference TRBV5-1 and TRBJ2-7): KAGVTQTPRYLIKTRGQQVTLSCSPISGHRSVSWYQQTPGQGLQFLFEYFSETQRNKGNFPGRFSGRQFSNSRSEMNVSTLELGDSALYLCASSFQGFTYEQYFGPGTRLTVT.

The rearrangement joins TRBV5-4 to TRBJ2-1, with 9 bases that match TRBD2. The ends lost 2 bases at V and 8 bases at J; junction bases unmatched: 2. Germline CDR1 reads SGHNT; CDR2 reads YYREEE (reference sequence). The CDR3 has 13 amino acids. The CDR3 sequence is CASSFPSGDEQFF. The CDR3 DNA sequence: TGTGCCAGCAGCTTCCCTAGCGGGGATGAGCAGTTCTTC.

J is TRBJ1-1 and V is TRBV6-1, with D possibly being TRBD1 (6 bases). With 3 bases removed from V and 2 bases from J, the gap between germline ends came to 10 bases. The CDR3 has 14 amino acids. Germline CDR1 MNHNS, CDR2 SASEGT. The CDR3 reads CASSDTGGNTEAFF. Here the CDR3 DNA reads TGTGCCAGCAGTGACACCGGGGGCAACACTGAAGCTTTCTTT.

This clone is a singleton in its sample. The gene calls are TRBV5-1 and TRBJ2-1; 8 bases line up with TRBD1. V lost 4 bases, J lost 9 bases, and 3 bases stayed unmatched. The germline V gene encodes CDR1 SGHRS and CDR2 YFSETQ. The CDR3 extends over 12 amino acids. The CDR3 protein is CASSPTGVEQFF. The CDR3 DNA reads TGCGCCAGCAGCCCGACAGGGGTTGAGCAGTTCTTC.

This chain links TRBV29-1 with TRBJ1-4; the D is unclear. Germline V CDR1 and CDR2: SQVTM, ANQGSEA. This CDR3 comprises 15 residues. Trimming removed 5 bases from V and 0 bases from J, with 13 bases in between. The CDR3 DNA reads TGCAGCGTTCGCCCCGGCAGCACAACTAATGAAAAACTGTTTTTT. Translated: CSVRPGSTTNEKLFF.

This chain links TRBV6-1 with TRBJ1-5; 7 nucleotides match TRBD1. The J segment lost 1 base and the V segment lost 8 bases, leaving 5 bases of the junction unmatched. Germline CDR1 is MNHNS and CDR2 is SASEGT. This CDR3 is 14 amino acids long. The CDR3 loop reads CASHLGQSNQPQHF. CDR3 DNA sequence: TGTGCCAGCCACCTGGGACAGAGCAATCAGCCCCAGCATTTT.